These 18 T cell receptor beta chains originate from one sample sequenced in a study of CD8 T cells in ankylosing spondylitis. Study findings and constraints: Typical of ankylosing spondylitis blood, it appeared, was a TCR beta motif of eight highly homologous variants.

TCRdb re-derived calls from the 5' RACE reads in MiXCR, one entry per CDR3 protein. In the table there are about 750,000 distinct CDR3 sequences, 19% of which are singletons. Their antigens remain unidentified. The specimen was blood, either unsorted or a sorted T cell fraction (not recorded which). All receptors come from a male donor with ankylosing spondylitis.

In this sample, this clonotype turned up a few times. The chain links TRBV6-2 or TRBV6-3 to TRBJ1-1; D remains ambiguous. CDR1 and CDR2 (germline): MNHEY, SVGEGT. The CDR3 runs to 16 residues. The V and J ends lost 2 bases and 3 bases respectively, with 16 bases between them. The CDR3 is CASSYTLGLWDTEAFF. The CDR3 coding sequence is TGTGCCAGCAGTTACACGCTGGGTCTTTGGGACACTGAAGCTTTCTTT.

CDR3 coding DNA: TGTGCCAGTCGACTGGACAGGGCAGGGGGTGAAGCTTTCTTT. Amino acid sequence: CASRLDRAGGEAFF. The chain links TRBV6-1 to TRBJ1-1, with TRBD1 matching 8 bases. The CDR3 runs 14 residues. With V trimmed by 9 bases and J by 7 bases, 13 bases remained unmatched. CDR1 is MNHNS and CDR2 is SASEGT in the germline V gene.

This clonotype was picked up a small number of times. The rearrangement links TRBV19 to TRBJ1-1; 8 nucleotides line up with TRBD1. With 5 bases clipped from V and 5 bases from J, the junction kept 7 bases outside the gene matches. CDR3 length equals 14 residues. Per germline, CDR1 LNHDA and CDR2 SQIVND (reference sequence). The CDR3 loop reads CASSVNRGWTEAFF. As DNA, the CDR3 is TGTGCCAGTAGTGTTAACAGGGGGTGGACTGAAGCTTTCTTT.

The genes are TRBV7-9 and TRBJ2-1; a weak D match, TRBD1 (6 bases). Germline V gene lookup returns CDR1 SEHNR and CDR2 FQNEAQ (reference sequence). V was shortened by 5 bases and J by 2 bases, with 16 bases between the two germline ends. CDR3 length: 16 amino acids. The CDR3 DNA reads TGTGCCAGCAGCATCCGCCAGGGGTTCACCTACAATGAGCAGTTCTTC. The encoded protein is CASSIRQGFTYNEQFF.

The chain recombines TRBV5-1 with TRBJ2-7; 7 bases map to TRBD1. The CDR3 has 15 amino acids. The V and J ends lost 1 base and 2 bases, in that order; junction bases with no gene match: 6. Germline CDR1 and CDR2: SGHRS and YFSETQ. The CDR3 bases are TGCGCCAGCAGCTTGAATAGGGACAGCCCCTACGAGCAGTACTTC. Translated, it gives CASSLNRDSPYEQYF.

This clonotype was counted only a few times. This chain links TRBV6-5 with TRBJ1-1; perhaps TRBD1 as D (5 bases). V shed 6 bases and J shed 7 bases, with 12 bases lying between them. The CDR3 runs 12 residues. From germline, CDR1 is MNHEY and CDR2 SVGAGI. The DNA for the CDR3 is TGTGCCAGCAGCACCCGGGACGGTGAAGCTTTCTTT. Residues: CASSTRDGEAFF.

This chain's CDR3 is CSVEGNGNEQFF. CDR3 bases: TGCAGCGTTGAAGGCAACGGCAATGAGCAGTTCTTC. This chain uses TRBV29-1 with TRBJ2-1; D is unclear. V was trimmed by 1 base and J by 6 bases, leaving 7 bases between them. This CDR3 comprises 12 residues. Per germline, CDR1 SQVTM and CDR2 ANQGSEA.

This clonotype turned up a few times. The CDR3 loop reads CATSDASGPTDTQYF. As DNA, the CDR3 is TGTGCCACCAGTGATGCTAGCGGGCCTACAGATACGCAGTATTTT. The chain couples TRBV24-1 to TRBJ2-3; 8 nucleotides line up with TRBD2. With 3 bases clipped from V and 3 bases from J, the junction kept 4 bases outside the gene matches. The CDR3 sequence is 15 residues long. Germline values: CDR1 KGHDR, CDR2 SFDVKD.

The chain recombines TRBV29-1 with TRBJ2-3; 7 positions match TRBD2. The germline gives CDR1 SQVTM, CDR2 ANQGSEA. V lost 3 bases and J lost 1; bases outside the gene matches: 4. This CDR3 has 14 amino acids. Here the CDR3 reads CSVDLSGGTDTQYF. The CDR3 bases are TGCAGCGTTGATCTAAGCGGGGGCACAGATACGCAGTATTTT.

This clonotype turned up a few times. This chain links TRBV29-1 with TRBJ1-2; 10 bases map to TRBD1. V trimming: 0 bases; J trimming: 4 bases; junction bases outside the gene matches: 5. CDR1 and CDR2 (germline): SQVTM, ANQGSEA. CDR3 length: 15 amino acids. The DNA for the CDR3 is TGCAGCGTTGAAGAGACAGGGGGCGGACCCTATGGCTACACCTTC. Protein product: CSVEETGGGPYGYTF. The entire variable domain, with the rest obtained from reference TRBV29-1 and TRBJ1-2, is as follows: SAVISQKPSRDICQRGTSLTIQCQVDSQVTMMFWYRQQPGQSLTLIATANQGSEATYESGFVIDKFPISRPNLTFSTLTVSNMSPEDSSIYLCSVEETGGGPYGYTFGSGTRLTVV.

This clonotype was seen only a few times. The chain joins TRBV5-1 to TRBJ2-1; the D gene could be TRBD1 or TRBD2 (5 bases each). Germline assignment: CDR1 SGHRS and CDR2 YFSETQ. Trimming took 4 bases from V and 3 from J, leaving 14 bases between them. The CDR3 contains 15 residues. CDR3 bases: TGCGCCAGCAGCATAACCGGGACCATCTACAATGAGCAGTTCTTC. Protein: CASSITGTIYNEQFF.

This clonotype was detected only a few times. This sequence joins TRBV28 and TRBJ1-2, with D possibly TRBD1 on 5 matching bases. Germline values: CDR1 MDHEN, CDR2 SYDVKM. This CDR3 is 13 amino acids long. V lost 5 bases and J 8 bases, leaving 15 bases between the germline ends. Written as DNA, the CDR3 is TGTGCCAGCAGTCCCGGGGGTGCGAACGGCTACACCTTC. This sequence encodes CASSPGGANGYTF.

This clonotype was observed many times. V and J are TRBV7-8 and TRBJ2-3; tentatively, D is TRBD2 (5 bases). This CDR3 contains 15 residues. V lost 5 bases, J lost 1 base, and 13 bases lay in between. Germline V CDR1 and CDR2: SGHVS, FQNEAQ. For the CDR3, the DNA is TGTGCCAGCAGCCAAAGAGCGGTCGGCACAGATACGCAGTATTTT. Protein: CASSQRAVGTDTQYF.

The rearrangement links TRBV20-1 to TRBJ2-4; 14 nucleotides agree with TRBD2. Germline CDR1 reads DFQATT; CDR2 reads SNEGSKA (reference sequence). The CDR3 runs 17 residues. V lost 6 bases to trimming and J lost 0 bases; unmatched junction nucleotides: 7. This chain's CDR3 is CSAAGLAGGLAKNIQYF. The DNA of the CDR3 is TGCAGTGCAGCAGGACTAGCGGGAGGCCTAGCCAAAAACATTCAGTACTTC.

This clonotype turned up a few times. The rearrangement links TRBV20-1 to TRBJ2-1, with unresolved D. Trimming left V 0 bases short and J 0 bases short, with 6 bases between. The CDR3 contains 14 residues. Looked up from germline, CDR1 is DFQATT and CDR2 is SNEGSKA (reference sequence). CDR3 residues: CSARDKVSYNEQFF. Written as DNA, the CDR3 is TGCAGTGCTAGAGATAAGGTCTCCTACAATGAGCAGTTCTTC.

Many counts were recorded for this clonotype. This sequence joins TRBV28 and TRBJ1-1, with 7 bases fitting TRBD1. This CDR3 region has 15 residues. The germline V gene encodes CDR1 MDHEN and CDR2 SYDVKM. V trimming: 3 bases; J trimming: 1 base; junction bases outside the gene matches: 5. The CDR3 DNA reads TGTGCCAGCAGTTTCGCCCCAGGGGGGAACACTGAAGCTTTCTTT. Protein: CASSFAPGGNTEAFF. Using reference TRBV28 and TRBJ1-1 for the parts outside the CDR3, the full variable domain is DVKVTQSSRYLVKRTGEKVFLECVQDMDHENMFWYRQDPGLGLRLIYFSYDVKMKEKGDIPEGYSVSREKKERFSLILESASTNQTSMYLCASSFAPGGNTEAFFGQGTRLTVV.

V usage is TRBV6-5 and J usage is TRBJ2-7, with 12 bases aligning to TRBD1. The J segment lost 7 bases and the V segment lost 2 bases, leaving 6 bases of the junction unmatched. The CDR3 contains 15 residues. Germline lookup yields CDR1 MNHEY and CDR2 SVGAGI. The CDR3 DNA is TGTGCCAGCAGTTACGGGACAGGGGGCTCTAAGGAGCAGTACTTC. It encodes CASSYGTGGSKEQYF.

The V gene is TRBV6-1, the J gene TRBJ1-1, with D unclear. V was cut by 5 bases and J by 2 bases, with 15 bases left in between. The CDR3 extends over 15 amino acids. Germline V CDR1 and CDR2: MNHNS, SASEGT. The CDR3 sequence: CASSPSRGLNTEAFF. DNA of the CDR3: TGTGCCAGCAGTCCGAGTCGGGGATTAAACACTGAAGCTTTCTTT.